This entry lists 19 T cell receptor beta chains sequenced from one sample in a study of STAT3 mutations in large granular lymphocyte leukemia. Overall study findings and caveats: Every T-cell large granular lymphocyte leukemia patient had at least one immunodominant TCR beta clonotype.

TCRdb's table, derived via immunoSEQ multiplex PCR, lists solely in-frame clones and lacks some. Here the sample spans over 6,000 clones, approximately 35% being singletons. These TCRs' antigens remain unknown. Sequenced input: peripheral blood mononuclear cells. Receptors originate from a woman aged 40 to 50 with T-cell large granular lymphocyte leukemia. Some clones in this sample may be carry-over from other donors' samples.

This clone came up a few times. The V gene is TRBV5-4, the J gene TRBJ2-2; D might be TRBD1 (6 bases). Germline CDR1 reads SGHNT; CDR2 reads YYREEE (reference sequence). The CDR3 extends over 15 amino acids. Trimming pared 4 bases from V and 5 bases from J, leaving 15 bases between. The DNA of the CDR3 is TGTGCCAGCAGCCAGGCCACAGGGTTTACCGGGGAGCTGTTTTTT. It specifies CASSQATGFTGELFF.

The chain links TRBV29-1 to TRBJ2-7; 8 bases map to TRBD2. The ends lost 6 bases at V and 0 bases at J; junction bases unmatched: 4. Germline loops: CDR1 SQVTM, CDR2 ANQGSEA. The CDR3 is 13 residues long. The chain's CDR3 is CSVAGGSSYEQYF. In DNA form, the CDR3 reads TGCAGCGTGGCGGGAGGTAGCTCCTACGAGCAGTACTTC.

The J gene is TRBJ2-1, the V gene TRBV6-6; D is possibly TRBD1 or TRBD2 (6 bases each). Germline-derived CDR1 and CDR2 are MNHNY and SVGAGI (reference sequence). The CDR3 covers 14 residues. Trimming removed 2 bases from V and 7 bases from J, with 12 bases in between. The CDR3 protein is CASSYVGGWNEQFF. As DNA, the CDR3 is TGTGCCAGCAGTTACGTGGGGGGCTGGAATGAGCAGTTCTTC.

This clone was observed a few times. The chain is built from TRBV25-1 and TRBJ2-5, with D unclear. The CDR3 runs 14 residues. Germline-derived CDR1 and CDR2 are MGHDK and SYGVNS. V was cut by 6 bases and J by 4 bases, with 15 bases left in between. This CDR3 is CASSHMGFPETQYF. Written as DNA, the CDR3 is TGTGCCAGCAGCCATATGGGTTTCCCAGAGACCCAGTACTTC.

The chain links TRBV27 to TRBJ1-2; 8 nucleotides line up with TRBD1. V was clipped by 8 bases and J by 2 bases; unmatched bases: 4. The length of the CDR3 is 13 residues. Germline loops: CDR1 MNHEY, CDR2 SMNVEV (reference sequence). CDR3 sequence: CASRQGLNYGYTF. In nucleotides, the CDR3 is TGTGCCAGCCGACAGGGGTTAAACTATGGCTACACCTTC.

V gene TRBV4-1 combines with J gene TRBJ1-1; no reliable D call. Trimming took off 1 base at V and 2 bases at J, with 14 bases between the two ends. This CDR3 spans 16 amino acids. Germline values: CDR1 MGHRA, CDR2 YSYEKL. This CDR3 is CASSQGAPGVNTEAFF. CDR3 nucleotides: TGCGCCAGCAGCCAAGGGGCCCCCGGGGTCAACACTGAAGCTTTCTTT.

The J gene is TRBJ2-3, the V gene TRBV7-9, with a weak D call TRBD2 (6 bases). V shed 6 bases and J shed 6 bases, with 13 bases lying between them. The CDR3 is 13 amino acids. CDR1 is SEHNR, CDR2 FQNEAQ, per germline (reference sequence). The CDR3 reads CASSRLGADTQYF. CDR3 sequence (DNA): TGTGCCAGCAGTCGACTAGGGGCTGATACGCAGTATTTT.

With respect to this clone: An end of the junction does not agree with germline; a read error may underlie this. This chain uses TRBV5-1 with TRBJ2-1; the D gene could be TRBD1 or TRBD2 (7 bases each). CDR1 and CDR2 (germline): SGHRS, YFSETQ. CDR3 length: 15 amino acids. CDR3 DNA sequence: TGCGCCAGCAGTTTGGGGGGGACAGTCTACAATGAGCAGTTCTTC. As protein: CASSLGGTVYNEQFF.

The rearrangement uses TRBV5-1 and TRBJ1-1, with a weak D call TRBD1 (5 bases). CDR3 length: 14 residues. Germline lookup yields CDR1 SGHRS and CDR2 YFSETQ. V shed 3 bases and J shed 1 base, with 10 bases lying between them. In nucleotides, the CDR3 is TGCGCCAGCAGCTCGGGGGGACCGAACACTGAAGCTTTCTTT. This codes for CASSSGGPNTEAFF. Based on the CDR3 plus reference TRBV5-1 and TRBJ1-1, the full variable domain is KAGVTQTPRYLIKTRGQQVTLSCSPISGHRSVSWYQQTPGQGLQFLFEYFSETQRNKGNFPGRFSGRQFSNSRSEMNVSTLELGDSALYLCASSSGGPNTEAFFGQGTRLTVV.

This CDR3 is CASSQHGQGMSSPLHF. Written as DNA, the CDR3 is TGCGCCAGCAGCCAACACGGACAGGGAATGAGTTCACCCCTCCACTTT. The J gene is TRBJ1-6, the V gene TRBV4-3, with 8 bases aligning to TRBD1. Germline CDR1 is LGHNA and CDR2 is YSLEER. The CDR3 spans 16 residues. J gave up 9 bases and V 2 bases, and 9 bases lay outside the gene matches.

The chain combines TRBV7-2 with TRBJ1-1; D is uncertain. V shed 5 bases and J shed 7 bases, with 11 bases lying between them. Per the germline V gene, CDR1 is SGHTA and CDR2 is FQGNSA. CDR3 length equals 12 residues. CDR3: CASSLGRREAFF. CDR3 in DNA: TGTGCCAGCAGCCTCGGACGGCGTGAAGCTTTCTTT.

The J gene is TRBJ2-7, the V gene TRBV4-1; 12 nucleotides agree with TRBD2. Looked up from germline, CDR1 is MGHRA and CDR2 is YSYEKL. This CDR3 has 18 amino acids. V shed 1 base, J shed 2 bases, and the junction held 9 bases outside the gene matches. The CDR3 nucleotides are TGCGCCAGCAGCCAAGGAAAACTAGCGGGGGGCCGAACCTACGAGCAGTACTTC. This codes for CASSQGKLAGGRTYEQYF.

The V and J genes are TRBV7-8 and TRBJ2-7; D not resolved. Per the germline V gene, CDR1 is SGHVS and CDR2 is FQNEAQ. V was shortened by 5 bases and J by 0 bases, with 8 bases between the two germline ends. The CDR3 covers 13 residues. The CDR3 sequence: CASSPDISYEQYF. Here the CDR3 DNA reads TGTGCCAGCAGCCCCGACATCTCCTACGAGCAGTACTTC.

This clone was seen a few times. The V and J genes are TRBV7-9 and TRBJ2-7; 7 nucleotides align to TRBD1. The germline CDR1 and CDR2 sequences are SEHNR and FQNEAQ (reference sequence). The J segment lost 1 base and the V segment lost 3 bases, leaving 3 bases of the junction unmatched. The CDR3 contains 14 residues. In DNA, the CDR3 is TGTGCCAGCAGCTTTCCGGGACAGTCCTACGAGCAGTACTTC. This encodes CASSFPGQSYEQYF.

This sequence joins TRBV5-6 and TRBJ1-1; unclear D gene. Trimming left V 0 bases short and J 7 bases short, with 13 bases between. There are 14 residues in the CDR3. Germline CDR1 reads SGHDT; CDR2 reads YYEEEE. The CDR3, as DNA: TGTGCCAGCAGCTTGGAGGCGAGGGTAGGTGAAGCTTTCTTT. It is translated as CASSLEARVGEAFF.

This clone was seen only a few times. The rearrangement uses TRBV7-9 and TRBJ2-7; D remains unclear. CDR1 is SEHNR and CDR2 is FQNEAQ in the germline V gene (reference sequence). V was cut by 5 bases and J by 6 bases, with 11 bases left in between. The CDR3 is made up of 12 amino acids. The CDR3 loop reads CASSVPSGEQYF. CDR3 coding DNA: TGTGCCAGCAGCGTGCCATCGGGCGAGCAGTACTTC.

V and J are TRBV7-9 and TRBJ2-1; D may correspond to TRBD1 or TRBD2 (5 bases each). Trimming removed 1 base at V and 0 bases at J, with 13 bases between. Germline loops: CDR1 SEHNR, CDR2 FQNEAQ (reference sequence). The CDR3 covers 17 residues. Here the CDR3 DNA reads TGTGCCAGCAGCTTAGGGGGACGGCGGAGCTCCTACAATGAGCAGTTCTTC. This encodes CASSLGGRRSSYNEQFF.

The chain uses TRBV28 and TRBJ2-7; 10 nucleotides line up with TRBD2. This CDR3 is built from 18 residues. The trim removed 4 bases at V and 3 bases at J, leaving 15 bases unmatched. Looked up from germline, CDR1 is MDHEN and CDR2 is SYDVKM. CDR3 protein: CASSSQAGGGPRNYEQYF. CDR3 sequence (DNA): TGTGCCAGCAGTTCGCAAGCGGGAGGGGGCCCACGGAACTACGAGCAGTACTTC.

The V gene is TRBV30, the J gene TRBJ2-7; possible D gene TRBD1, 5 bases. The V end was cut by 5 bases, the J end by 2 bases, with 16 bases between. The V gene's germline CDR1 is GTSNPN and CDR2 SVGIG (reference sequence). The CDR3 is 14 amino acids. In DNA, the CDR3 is TGTGCCTGGGATAGGGGCCGCCCCACCTACGAGCAGTACTTC. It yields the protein CAWDRGRPTYEQYF.